These T cell receptor beta chains were read from a single sample in a study of blood T cell repertoires in COVID-19. Profiling relied on immunoSEQ multiplex PCR, and the TCRdb table lists in-frame clones only, not all of them. There are about 52,000 clones in the sample; 80% to 90% occur only once, and 12% to 15% lies in the top ten. The sample comprised peripheral blood. The origin of the receptors is a man between 65 and 85 years old with acute or convalescent COVID-19. Each CDR3 is given with its conserved first and last residue. The D gene is left open where the match is weak. For some rows the clone size is stated as once, few or many, or as a class when expanded; others skip it.

V gene	clone size	D gene	J gene	CDR3 DNA	CDR3 protein
TRBV5-6	NA	TRBD1	TRBJ1-1	TGTGCCAGCAGCCGACGGACAGGGTGGACTGAAGCTTTCTTT	CASSRRTGWTEAFF
TRBV2	NA	NA	TRBJ1-1	TGTGCCAGCAGTACTCAGGGAACCACTGAAGCTTTCTTT	CASSTQGTTEAFF
TRBV19	NA	NA	TRBJ1-3	TGTGCCAGTAGAGGGGGGGAAGCTGGAAACACCATATATTTT	CASRGGEAGNTIYF
TRBV7-8	few	NA	TRBJ1-2	TGTGCCAGCAGCTTAGGCGGGGGGTATGGCTACACCTTC	CASSLGGGYGYTF
TRBV11-1	NA	NA	TRBJ2-1	TGTGCCAGCAGCTTACCTTTAGGGGCCAATGAGCAGTTCTTC	CASSLPLGANEQFF
TRBV6-1	NA	TRBD1	TRBJ1-6	TGTGCCAGCAGAGAAAAGACAGGGGGATATAATTCACCCCTCCACTTT	CASREKTGGYNSPLHF
TRBV6-1	NA	NA	TRBJ1-3	TGTGCCAGCAGTGAGTACAGGACAGCTGGAAACACCATATATTTT	CASSEYRTAGNTIYF
TRBV5-1	few	NA	TRBJ1-4	TGCGCCAGCAGCCTGACCGGAACAGGGTTTGAAAAACTGTTTTTT	CASSLTGTGFEKLFF
TRBV7-9	NA	TRBD2	TRBJ2-1	TGTGCCAGCAGCTTAGTTGCGGGAGGGGCTTACAATGAGCAGTTCTTC	CASSLVAGGAYNEQFF
TRBV6-5	few	TRBD1	TRBJ2-2	TGTGCCAGCAGTCGACAGGGGCGACTCACCGGGGAGCTGTTTTTT	CASSRQGRLTGELFF
TRBV6-2/TRBV6-3	NA	TRBD2	TRBJ2-7	TGTGCCAGCAGTGACCGGACAACTAGCGGGAGGGCCGGCGAGCAGTACTTC	CASSDRTTSGRAGEQYF
TRBV28	once	TRBD2	TRBJ2-1	TGTGCCAGCAGTTCTCCCATTGGGGTAGCGGGGTACAATGAGCAGTTCTTC	CASSSPIGVAGYNEQFF
TRBV7-3	few	TRBD2	TRBJ2-1	TGTGCCAGCAGCTCCGGACTAGCGGGCTGGGATGAGCAGTTCTTC	CASSSGLAGWDEQFF
TRBV6-4	NA	TRBD1	TRBJ1-6	TGTGCCAGCAGGGAGGACAGGGGGCTTTCCTCACCCCTCCACTTT	CASREDRGLSSPLHF
TRBV7-8	NA	NA	TRBJ1-5	TGTGCCAGCAGCTTAACAGATCTAAATCAGCCCCAGCATTTT	CASSLTDLNQPQHF
TRBV19	NA	TRBD1	TRBJ1-2	TGTGCCAGTAGCGGTCGACAGGGGAGCTATGGCTACACCTTC	CASSGRQGSYGYTF
TRBV2	NA	TRBD2	TRBJ2-1	TGTGCCAGCACCGGCGGGGGGCTGAATGAGCAGTTCTTC	CASTGGGLNEQFF
TRBV25-1	NA	NA	TRBJ2-6	TGTGCCAGCAGTGCAGGCAAGGGGCTCTCTGGGGCCAACGTCCTGACTTTC	CASSAGKGLSGANVLTF